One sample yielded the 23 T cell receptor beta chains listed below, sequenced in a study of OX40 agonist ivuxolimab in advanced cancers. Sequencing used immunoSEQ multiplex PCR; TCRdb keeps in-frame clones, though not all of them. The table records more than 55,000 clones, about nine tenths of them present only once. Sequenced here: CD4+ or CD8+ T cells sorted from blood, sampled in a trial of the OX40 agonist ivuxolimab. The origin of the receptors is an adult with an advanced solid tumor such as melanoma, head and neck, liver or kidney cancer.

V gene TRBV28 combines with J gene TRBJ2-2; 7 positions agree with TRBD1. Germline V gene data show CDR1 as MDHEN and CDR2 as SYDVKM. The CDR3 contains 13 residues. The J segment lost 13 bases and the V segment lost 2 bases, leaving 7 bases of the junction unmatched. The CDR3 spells CASSLNTGEGLFF. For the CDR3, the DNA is TGTGCCAGCAGTTTAAACACAGGGGAAGGGCTGTTTTTT.

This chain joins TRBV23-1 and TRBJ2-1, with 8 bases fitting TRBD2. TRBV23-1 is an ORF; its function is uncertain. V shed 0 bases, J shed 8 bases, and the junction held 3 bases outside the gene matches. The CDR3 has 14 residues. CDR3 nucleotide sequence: TGCGCCAGCAGTCAATCGGTGACTAGCGATGAGCAGTTCTTC. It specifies CASSQSVTSDEQFF.

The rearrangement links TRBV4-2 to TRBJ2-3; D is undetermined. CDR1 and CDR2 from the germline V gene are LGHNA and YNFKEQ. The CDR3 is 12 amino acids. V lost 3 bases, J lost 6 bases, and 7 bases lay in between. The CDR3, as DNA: TGTGCCAGCAGCCACCTGAGGGATACGCAGTATTTT. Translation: CASSHLRDTQYF.

The CDR3 region is CASSSPYEQYF. CDR3 bases: TGTGCCAGCAGTTCCCCCTACGAGCAGTACTTC. This chain links TRBV6-1 with TRBJ2-7; D gene ambiguous. Germline V gene data show CDR1 as MNHNS and CDR2 as SASEGT. The CDR3 has 11 amino acids. Trimming removed 5 bases at V and 2 bases at J, with 4 bases between.

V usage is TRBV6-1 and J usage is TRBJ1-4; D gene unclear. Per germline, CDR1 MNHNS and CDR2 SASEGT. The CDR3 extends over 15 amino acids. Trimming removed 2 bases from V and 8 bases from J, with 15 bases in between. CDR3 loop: CASSELHSYAEKLFF. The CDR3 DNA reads TGTGCCAGCAGTGAACTTCACAGTTATGCCGAAAAACTGTTTTTT.

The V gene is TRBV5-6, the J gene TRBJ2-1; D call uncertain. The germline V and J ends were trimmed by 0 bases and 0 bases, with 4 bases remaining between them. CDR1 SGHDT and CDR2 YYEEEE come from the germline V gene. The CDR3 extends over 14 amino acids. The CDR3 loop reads CASSLEPSYNEQFF. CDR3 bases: TGTGCCAGCAGCTTGGAACCCTCCTACAATGAGCAGTTCTTC.

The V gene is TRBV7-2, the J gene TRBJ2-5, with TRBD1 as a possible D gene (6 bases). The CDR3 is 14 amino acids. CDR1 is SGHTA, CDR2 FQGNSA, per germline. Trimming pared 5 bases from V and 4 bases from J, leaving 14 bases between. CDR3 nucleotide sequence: TGTGCCAGCAGCCCAGGGGCAGGCCCAGAGACCCAGTACTTC. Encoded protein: CASSPGAGPETQYF.

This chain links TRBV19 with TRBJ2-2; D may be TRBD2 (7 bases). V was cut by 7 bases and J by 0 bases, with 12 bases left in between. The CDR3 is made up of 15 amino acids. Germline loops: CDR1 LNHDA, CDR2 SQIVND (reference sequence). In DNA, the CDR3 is TGTGCCAGTACCCGGGGGGCTGCGAACACCGGGGAGCTGTTTTTT. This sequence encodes CASTRGAANTGELFF.

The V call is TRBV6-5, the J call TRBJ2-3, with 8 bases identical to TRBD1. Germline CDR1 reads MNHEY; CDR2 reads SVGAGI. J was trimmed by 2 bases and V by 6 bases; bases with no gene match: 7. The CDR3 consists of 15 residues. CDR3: CASSPRGQATDTQYF. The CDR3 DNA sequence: TGTGCCAGCAGCCCCCGGGGACAGGCCACAGATACGCAGTATTTT.

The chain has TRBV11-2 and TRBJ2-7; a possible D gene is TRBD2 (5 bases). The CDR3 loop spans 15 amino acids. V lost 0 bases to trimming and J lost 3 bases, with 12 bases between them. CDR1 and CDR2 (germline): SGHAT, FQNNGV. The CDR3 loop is CASSLDRESSYEQYF. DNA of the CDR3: TGTGCCAGCAGCTTAGATCGGGAAAGTAGCTACGAGCAGTACTTC.

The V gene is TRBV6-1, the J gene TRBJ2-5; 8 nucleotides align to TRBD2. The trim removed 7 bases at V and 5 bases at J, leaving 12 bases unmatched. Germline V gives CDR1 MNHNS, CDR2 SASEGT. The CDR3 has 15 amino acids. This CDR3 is CASTRGRTSIETQYF. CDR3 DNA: TGTGCCAGCACACGAGGCAGGACTAGCATTGAGACCCAGTACTTC.

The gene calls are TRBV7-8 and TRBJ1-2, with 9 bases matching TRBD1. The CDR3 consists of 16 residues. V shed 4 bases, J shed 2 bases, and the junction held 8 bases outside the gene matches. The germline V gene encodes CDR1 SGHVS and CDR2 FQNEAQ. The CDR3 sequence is CASSSLPGQGNYGYTF. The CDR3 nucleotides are TGTGCCAGCAGCTCCCTACCGGGACAGGGAAACTATGGCTACACCTTC. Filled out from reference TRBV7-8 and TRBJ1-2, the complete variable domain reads GAGVSQSPRYKVAKRGQDVALRCDPISGHVSLFWYQQALGQGPEFLTYFQNEAQLDKSGLPSDRFFAERPEGSVSTLKIQRTQQEDSAVYLCASSSLPGQGNYGYTFGSGTRLTVV.

In DNA, the CDR3 is TGTGCCAGCACCCCTTACCAGGTGAACACTGAAGCTTTCTTT. Its protein product is CASTPYQVNTEAFF. The chain is built from TRBV6-6 and TRBJ1-1; D not resolved. This CDR3 is 14 amino acids long. Germline lookup yields CDR1 MNHNY and CDR2 SVGAGI (reference sequence). The V gene lost 7 bases and the J gene lost 0 bases, with 12 bases spanning the gap.

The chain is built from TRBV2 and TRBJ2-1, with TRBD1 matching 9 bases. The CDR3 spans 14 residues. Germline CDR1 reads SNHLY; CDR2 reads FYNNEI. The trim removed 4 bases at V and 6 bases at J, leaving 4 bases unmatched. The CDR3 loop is CASSVTGGGNEQFF. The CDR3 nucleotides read TGTGCCAGCAGTGTGACAGGGGGTGGCAATGAGCAGTTCTTC.

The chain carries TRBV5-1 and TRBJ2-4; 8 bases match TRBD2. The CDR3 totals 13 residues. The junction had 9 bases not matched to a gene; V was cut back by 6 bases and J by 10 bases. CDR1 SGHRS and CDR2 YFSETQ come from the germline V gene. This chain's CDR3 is CASTGGLSGIQYF. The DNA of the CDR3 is TGCGCCAGCACGGGGGGGCTCTCTGGAATTCAGTACTTC. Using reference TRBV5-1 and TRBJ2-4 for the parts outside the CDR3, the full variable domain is KAGVTQTPRYLIKTRGQQVTLSCSPISGHRSVSWYQQTPGQGLQFLFEYFSETQRNKGNFPGRFSGRQFSNSRSEMNVSTLELGDSALYLCASTGGLSGIQYFGAGTRLSVL.

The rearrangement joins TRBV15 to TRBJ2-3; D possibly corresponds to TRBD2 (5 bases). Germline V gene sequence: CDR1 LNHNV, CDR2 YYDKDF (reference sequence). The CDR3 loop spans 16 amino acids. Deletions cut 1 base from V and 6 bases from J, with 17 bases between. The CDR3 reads CATSRGEQAGGDTQYF. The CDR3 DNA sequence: TGTGCCACCAGCAGAGGAGAGCAGGCCGGCGGGGATACGCAGTATTTT.

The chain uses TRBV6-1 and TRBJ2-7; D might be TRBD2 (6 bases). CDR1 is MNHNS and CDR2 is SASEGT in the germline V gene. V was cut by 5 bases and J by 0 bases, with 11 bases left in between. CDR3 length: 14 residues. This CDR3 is CASSSGWNSYEQYF. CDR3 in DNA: TGTGCCAGCAGTAGCGGGTGGAACTCCTACGAGCAGTACTTC.

CDR3 nucleotide sequence: TGTGCCAGCAGGGGGGGACAGGGTATCAACAATGAGCAGTTCTTC. Translation: CASRGGQGINNEQFF. V is TRBV5-8 and J is TRBJ2-1; TRBD1 agrees at 9 bases. CDR3 length: 15 residues. Looked up from germline, CDR1 is SGHTS and CDR2 is YDEGEE. The trim removed 5 bases at V and 5 bases at J, leaving 8 bases unmatched.

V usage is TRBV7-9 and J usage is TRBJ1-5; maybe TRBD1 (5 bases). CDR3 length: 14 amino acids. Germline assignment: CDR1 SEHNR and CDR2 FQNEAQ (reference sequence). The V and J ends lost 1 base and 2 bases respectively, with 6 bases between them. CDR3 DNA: TGTGCCAGCAGCTTAGAAGGGGGCAATCAGCCCCAGCATTTT. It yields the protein CASSLEGGNQPQHF.

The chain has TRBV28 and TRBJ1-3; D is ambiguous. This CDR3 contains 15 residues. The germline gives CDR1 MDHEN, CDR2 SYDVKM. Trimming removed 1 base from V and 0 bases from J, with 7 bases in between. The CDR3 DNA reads TGTGCCAGCAGTTTATCGACTGCCTCTGGAAACACCATATATTTT. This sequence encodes CASSLSTASGNTIYF.

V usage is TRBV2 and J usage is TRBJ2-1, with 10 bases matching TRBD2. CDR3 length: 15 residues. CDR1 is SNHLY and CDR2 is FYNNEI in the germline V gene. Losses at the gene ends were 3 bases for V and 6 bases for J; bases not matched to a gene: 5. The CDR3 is CASSESSGSSNEQFF. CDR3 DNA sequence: TGTGCCAGCAGTGAGTCTAGCGGGAGTAGCAATGAGCAGTTCTTC.

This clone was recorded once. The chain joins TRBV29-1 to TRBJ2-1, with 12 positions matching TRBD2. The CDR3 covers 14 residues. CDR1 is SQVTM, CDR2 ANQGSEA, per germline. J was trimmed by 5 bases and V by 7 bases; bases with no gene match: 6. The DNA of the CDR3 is TGCAGCGGAATCCGGACTAGCGGGAACAATGAGCAGTTCTTC. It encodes CSGIRTSGNNEQFF.

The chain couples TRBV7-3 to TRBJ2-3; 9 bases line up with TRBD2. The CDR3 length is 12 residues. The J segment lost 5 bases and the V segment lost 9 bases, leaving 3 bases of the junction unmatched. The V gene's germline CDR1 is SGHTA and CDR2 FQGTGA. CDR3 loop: CASSGSRDTQYF. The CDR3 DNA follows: TGTGCCAGTAGCGGGAGTAGAGATACGCAGTATTTT.